These T cell receptor beta chains were read from a single sample in a study of shared clonotypes between healthy human individuals. The table came from immunoSEQ multiplex PCR; TCRdb's copy has only in-frame clones and leaves some out. The data contain a few million clones, about 92% of them singletons. Specimen: naive CD4+ T cells from PBMCs. The receptors here all came from a man aged 18 to 30 in good health. Some clones in this sample may be carry-over from other donors' samples. Each CDR3 is given without its conserved first and last residue.

j_call | v_call | cdr3_aa
TRBJ2-3 | TRBV30 | AWSNRLAGSTDTQY
TRBJ2-3 | TRBV6-5 | ASSYGGSRDTQY
TRBJ2-2 | TRBV6-6 | ASSYPGQGSGELF
TRBJ2-1 | TRBV11-1 | ASSLGTERYNEQF
TRBJ1-1 | TRBV5-1 | ASSIQGIAEAF
TRBJ1-2 | TRBV18 | ASSGPLADSDFNYGYT
TRBJ1-4 | TRBV5-1 | ASSRTARGVEKLF
TRBJ1-4 | TRBV21-1 | ASSKTSHWTGRCVEKLF
TRBJ1-1 | TRBV28 | ASRQRTGRVRNTEAF
TRBJ2-7 | TRBV2 | ASSGPGTEQY
TRBJ2-7 | TRBV6-5 | ASSWAGEYEQY
TRBJ2-5 | TRBV4-2 | ASSQDGIAGGPETQY
TRBJ1-3 | TRBV6-5 | ASRETGTAGNTIY
TRBJ1-5 | TRBV6-1 | ASSTTGGQPQH
TRBJ2-1 | TRBV25-1 | ATLNPRRYNEQF
TRBJ2-3 | TRBV11-2 | ASSRGHLGPVLVSDTQY
TRBJ2-1 | TRBV18 | ASSPLGEEGRYEQF
TRBJ1-1 | TRBV7-2 | ASSLGTTNTEAF